This T cell receptor (beta chain) was captured by sequencing in a study of blood T cells in healthy people across ages. Study findings and constraints: Naive T cell percentage showed a strong correlation with the diversity of TCR beta. Both higher diversity and more naive CD4+ cells marked long-lived donors when set against aged donors.

For the second PCR, which ran for 7 to 11 cycles, a sample-barcoded 5' primer and a J-beta primer mix were used. A single record per CDR3 protein comes from TCRdb applying MiXCR to the 5' RACE reads. Among 800,000 to 1,300,000 distinct CDR3 sequences listed, roughly a quarter were seen once. A remark on this clonotype: The antigen remains undetermined.

The germline V gene encodes CDR1 MDHEN and CDR2 SYDVKM. V was shortened by 5 bases and J by 2 bases, with 8 bases between the two germline ends. CDR3 length: 13 residues. The same data also went into a second study, on T cells of mothers and their children.

The clonotype was recovered from a girl aged 2-10 years in good health. The sample consisted of blood. This chain joins TRBV28 and TRBJ2-3; D remains ambiguous. CDR3 sequence reads: CASSHRNTDTQYF. The CDR3, as DNA: TGTGCCAGCAGTCACCGTAACACAGATACGCAGTATTTT.